The 20 T cell receptor beta chains in this list originate from one sample, sequenced in a study of T cell responses to AZD1222 COVID-19 vaccine. Sequencing used immunoSEQ multiplex PCR; TCRdb keeps in-frame clones, though not all of them. The repertoire holds some 140,000 clones, with over 75% as singletons. The input for sequencing was peripheral blood, taken 28 days after the second dose of the MenACWY control vaccine. The receptors shown here come from an adult who received the MenACWY meningococcal vaccine as a control.

This clone was detected only once. V usage is TRBV19 and J usage is TRBJ1-3, with a tentative D call TRBD1 (5 bases). The V end lost 8 bases, the J end lost 0 bases, and 17 bases lay between the germline ends. Germline loops: CDR1 LNHDA, CDR2 SQIVND (reference sequence). The CDR3 is 16 residues long. The CDR3 nucleotides read TGTGCCAGTCGAAGGCGGGAGGGGCTCTCTGGAAACACCATATATTTT. It translates to CASRRREGLSGNTIYF.

In regard to this clone: The sample carries other DNA sequences with the same CDR3. V is TRBV6-1 and J is TRBJ1-5, with D possibly matching TRBD1 (5 bases). The CDR3 has 14 amino acids. Looked up from germline, CDR1 is MNHNS and CDR2 is SASEGT. The V end lost 3 bases, the J end lost 7 bases, and 13 bases lay between the germline ends. DNA for the CDR3: TGTGCCAGCAGTGAGGGTGCAGGGAACCAGCCCCAGCATTTT. It yields the protein CASSEGAGNQPQHF.

Here the CDR3 reads CASSQEVGLAAYEQYF. The CDR3 DNA is TGTGCCAGCAGCCAAGAGGTCGGGCTAGCCGCCTACGAGCAGTACTTC. The chain carries TRBV4-2 and TRBJ2-7; possible D gene TRBD2, 5 bases. Trimming stripped 0 bases from V and 2 bases from J, with 14 bases between. CDR1 is LGHNA and CDR2 is YNFKEQ in the germline V gene. The CDR3 runs 16 residues.

The V and J genes are TRBV9 and TRBJ2-3, with a weak D call TRBD2 (5 bases). Deletions cut 3 bases from V and 0 bases from J, with 8 bases between. This CDR3 is 14 amino acids long. In germline, CDR1 is SGDLS, CDR2 YYNGEE. The CDR3 sequence is CASSGGPSTDTQYF. DNA of the CDR3: TGTGCCAGCAGCGGAGGGCCTAGCACAGATACGCAGTATTTT.

This sequence joins TRBV5-1 and TRBJ2-1, with TRBD2 identical over 8 bases. CDR3 length equals 16 residues. V shed 2 bases and J 4 bases; nucleotides not matched to a gene: 8. Germline V gives CDR1 SGHRS, CDR2 YFSETQ. The CDR3 spells CASSFGAGGYYNEQFF. Written as DNA, the CDR3 is TGCGCCAGCAGCTTCGGGGCGGGGGGATATTACAATGAGCAGTTCTTC.

V and J are TRBV28 and TRBJ1-1; 7 bases are shared with TRBD1. CDR1 MDHEN and CDR2 SYDVKM come from the germline V gene. V lost 6 bases and J lost 2; bases outside the gene matches: 9. The CDR3 runs 15 residues. This chain's CDR3 is CASRYSGTDNTEAFF. The CDR3 DNA sequence: TGTGCCAGCAGATATTCCGGGACAGACAACACTGAAGCTTTCTTT.

The rearrangement links TRBV30 to TRBJ2-3, with 10 bases identical to TRBD2. V was clipped by 0 bases and J by 2 bases; unmatched bases: 2. From germline, CDR1 is GTSNPN and CDR2 SVGIG (reference sequence). The CDR3 extends over 15 amino acids. In nucleotides, the CDR3 is TGTGCCTGGAGTGTACTAGCGGGAAACACAGATACGCAGTATTTT. Amino acid sequence: CAWSVLAGNTDTQYF.

V gene TRBV19 combines with J gene TRBJ1-5; D is perhaps TRBD1 (6 bases). The V end lost 0 bases, the J end lost 4 bases, and 10 bases lay between the germline ends. The CDR3 contains 15 residues. Germline CDR1 is LNHDA and CDR2 is SQIVND (reference sequence). This CDR3 reads CASSIDQQGNQPQHF. The CDR3 nucleotides are TGTGCCAGTAGTATAGACCAACAGGGAAATCAGCCCCAGCATTTT.

The chain joins TRBV2 to TRBJ2-1; TRBD2 is a possible D gene (6 bases). V gave up 4 bases and J gave up 5 bases, with 12 bases separating them. The CDR3 is made up of 14 amino acids. The germline CDR1 and CDR2 sequences are SNHLY and FYNNEI. The CDR3 DNA sequence: TGTGCCAGCAGTGTGGGGTGGGGGGACAATGAGCAGTTCTTC. It specifies CASSVGWGDNEQFF. Full variable domain (remainder filled in from reference TRBV2 and TRBJ2-1): EPEVTQTPSHQVTQMGQEVILRCVPISNHLYFYWYRQILGQKVEFLVSFYNNEISEKSEIFDDQFSVERPDGSNFTLKIRSTKLEDSAMYFCASSVGWGDNEQFFGPGTRLTVL.

The chain couples TRBV6-1 to TRBJ1-1; 9 bases match TRBD1. This CDR3 has 18 residues. V lost 4 bases, J lost 11 bases, and 23 bases stayed unmatched. Looked up from germline, CDR1 is MNHNS and CDR2 is SASEGT. CDR3 amino acids: CASSALGWRRTGVNHAFF. The CDR3 bases are TGTGCCAGCAGTGCATTGGGTTGGCGTCGGACAGGGGTGAATCATGCTTTCTTT.

This clone was detected once. This chain uses TRBV11-3 with TRBJ2-7, with D perhaps TRBD2 (5 bases). The CDR3 runs to 15 residues. With 5 bases removed from V and 4 bases from J, the gap between germline ends came to 18 bases. Germline V gene lookup returns CDR1 SGHNT and CDR2 YENEEA. The CDR3 DNA reads as TGTGCCAGCAGCGGAGGTCTGGACCGCTTGTACGAGCAGTACTTC. The encoded protein is CASSGGLDRLYEQYF.

This sequence joins TRBV18 and TRBJ1-5; TRBD1 is a possible D gene (6 bases). Between the trimmed V and J ends, which lost 2 bases and 2 bases, there was a span of 19 bases. The germline gives CDR1 KGHSH, CDR2 LQKENI. The CDR3 runs 18 residues. The CDR3 DNA reads as TGTGCCAGCTCACCAATTCCGGGCAGGGGTTCGGGCAATCAGCCCCAGCATTTT. Residues: CASSPIPGRGSGNQPQHF.

V is TRBV6-5 and J is TRBJ1-1; D not certain. Germline lookup yields CDR1 MNHEY and CDR2 SVGAGI. V dropped 4 bases and J dropped 7 bases, with 13 bases sitting between them. The CDR3 is made up of 13 amino acids. CDR3 in amino acids: CASSSSGKHEAFF. CDR3 bases: TGTGCCAGCAGTTCCTCGGGCAAGCATGAAGCTTTCTTT.

The gene calls are TRBV7-2 and TRBJ2-5; the match to TRBD2 covers 7 bases. The germline gives CDR1 SGHTA, CDR2 FQGNSA. CDR3 length equals 14 residues. V was pared by 4 bases and J by 9 bases, with 11 bases of the junction left unmatched. CDR3 sequence (DNA): TGTGCCAGCAGCTCTTCCAGCGGGACCCGCTCCCAGTACTTC. It codes for CASSSSSGTRSQYF.

CDR3 in DNA: TGTGCCAGCAGCATACAGGGAGGCAATCAGCCCCAGCATTTT. Translating it yields CASSIQGGNQPQHF. This chain links TRBV7-2 with TRBJ1-5, with a weak D call TRBD1 (6 bases). Trimming removed 5 bases at V and 2 bases at J, with 10 bases between. Germline values: CDR1 SGHTA, CDR2 FQGNSA. This CDR3 is 14 amino acids long.

The chain links TRBV6-5 to TRBJ1-1; the match to TRBD1 covers 10 bases. The trim removed 5 bases at V and 4 bases at J, leaving 7 bases unmatched. Per the germline V gene, CDR1 is MNHEY and CDR2 is SVGAGI. The CDR3 has 15 amino acids. The CDR3 DNA sequence: TGTGCCAGCAGTCGTGGTAGGACAGGGGGCACTGAAGCTTTCTTT. Its translation is CASSRGRTGGTEAFF.

Comments on this clone: One end of the junction does not line up with germline, which may come from a read error. The J gene is TRBJ1-1, the V gene TRBV6-1; maybe TRBD1 (5 bases). This CDR3 has 15 residues. The V gene's germline CDR1 is MNHNS and CDR2 SASEGT. The CDR3 spells CASSKALTEGTEAFF. In DNA form, the CDR3 reads TGTGCCAGCAGTAAAGCCTTGACGGAGGGGACTGAAGCTTTCTTT.

The V and J genes are TRBV7-9 and TRBJ1-2, with D perhaps TRBD1 (5 bases). Trimming removed 5 bases from V and 7 bases from J, with 20 bases in between. The CDR3 loop spans 15 amino acids. Per the germline V gene, CDR1 is SEHNR and CDR2 is FQNEAQ (reference sequence). The CDR3 DNA sequence: TGTGCCAGCAGCCCCGGGACTGAGATATCGCGTGGCTACACCTTC. Encoded protein: CASSPGTEISRGYTF. Filled out from reference TRBV7-9 and TRBJ1-2, the complete variable domain reads DTGVSQNPRHKITKRGQNVTFRCDPISEHNRLYWYRQTLGQGPEFLTYFQNEAQLEKSRLLSDRFSAERPKGSFSTLEIQRTEQGDSAMYLCASSPGTEISRGYTFGSGTRLTVV.

Only one count was recorded for this clone. The same CDR3 arises from other DNA sequences in this sample as well. The chain combines TRBV19 with TRBJ1-5; D ambiguous. The V and J ends lost 1 base and 2 bases respectively, with 0 bases between them. CDR3 length equals 12 residues. Germline V gene lookup returns CDR1 LNHDA and CDR2 SQIVND (reference sequence). CDR3 nucleotide sequence: TGTGCCAGTAGTATAGGCAATCAGCCCCAGCATTTT. Protein product: CASSIGNQPQHF. Using reference TRBV19 and TRBJ1-5 for the parts outside the CDR3, the full variable domain is DGGITQSPKYLFRKEGQNVTLSCEQNLNHDAMYWYRQDPGQGLRLIYYSQIVNDFQKGDIAEGYSVSREKKESFPLTVTSAQKNPTAFYLCASSIGNQPQHFGDGTRLSIL.

V usage is TRBV5-4 and J usage is TRBJ1-2; D is undetermined. This CDR3 region has 14 residues. Germline CDR1 reads SGHNT; CDR2 reads YYREEE (reference sequence). Deletions cut 4 bases from V and 4 bases from J, with 14 bases between. The CDR3 is CASSPVDMGYGYTF. The CDR3, as DNA: TGTGCCAGCAGCCCAGTGGATATGGGCTATGGCTACACCTTC.